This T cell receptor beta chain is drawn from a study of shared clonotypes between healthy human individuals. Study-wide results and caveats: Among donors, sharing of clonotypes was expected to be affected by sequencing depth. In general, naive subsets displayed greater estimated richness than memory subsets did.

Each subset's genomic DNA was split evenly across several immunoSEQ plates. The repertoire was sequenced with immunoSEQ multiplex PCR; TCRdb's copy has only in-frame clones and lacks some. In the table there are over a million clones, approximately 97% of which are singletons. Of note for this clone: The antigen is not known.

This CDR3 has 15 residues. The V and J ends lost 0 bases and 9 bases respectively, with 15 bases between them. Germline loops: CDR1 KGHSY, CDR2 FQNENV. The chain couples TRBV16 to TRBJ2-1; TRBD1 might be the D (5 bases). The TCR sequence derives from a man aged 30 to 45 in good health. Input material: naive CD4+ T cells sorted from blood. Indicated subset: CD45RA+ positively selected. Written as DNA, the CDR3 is TGTGCCAGCAGCCAATCAAGTAGGGGCTGGGGTGAGCAGTTCTTC. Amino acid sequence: CASSQSSRGWGEQFF. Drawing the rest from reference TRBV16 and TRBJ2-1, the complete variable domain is GEEVAQTPKHLVRGEGQKAKLYCAPIKGHSYVFWYQQVLKNEFKFLISFQNENVFDETGMPKERFSAKCLPNSPCSLEIQATKLEDSAVYFCASSQSSRGWGEQFFGPGTRLTVL.